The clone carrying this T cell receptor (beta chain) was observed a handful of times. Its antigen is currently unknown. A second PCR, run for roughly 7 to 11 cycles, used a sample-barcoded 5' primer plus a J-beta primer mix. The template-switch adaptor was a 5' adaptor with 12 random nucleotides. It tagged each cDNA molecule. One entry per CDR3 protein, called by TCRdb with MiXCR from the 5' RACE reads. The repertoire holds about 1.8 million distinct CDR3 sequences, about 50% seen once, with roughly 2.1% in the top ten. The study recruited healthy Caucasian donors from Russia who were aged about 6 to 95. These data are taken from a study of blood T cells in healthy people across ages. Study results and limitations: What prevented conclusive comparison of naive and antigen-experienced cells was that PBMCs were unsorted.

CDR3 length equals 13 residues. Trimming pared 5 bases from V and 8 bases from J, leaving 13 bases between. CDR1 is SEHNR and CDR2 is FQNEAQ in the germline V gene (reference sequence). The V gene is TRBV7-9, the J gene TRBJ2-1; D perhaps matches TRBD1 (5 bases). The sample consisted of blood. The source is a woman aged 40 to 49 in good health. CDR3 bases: TGTGCCAGCAGCGTCAGGGTCTTCGATGAGCAGTTCTTC. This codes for CASSVRVFDEQFF.